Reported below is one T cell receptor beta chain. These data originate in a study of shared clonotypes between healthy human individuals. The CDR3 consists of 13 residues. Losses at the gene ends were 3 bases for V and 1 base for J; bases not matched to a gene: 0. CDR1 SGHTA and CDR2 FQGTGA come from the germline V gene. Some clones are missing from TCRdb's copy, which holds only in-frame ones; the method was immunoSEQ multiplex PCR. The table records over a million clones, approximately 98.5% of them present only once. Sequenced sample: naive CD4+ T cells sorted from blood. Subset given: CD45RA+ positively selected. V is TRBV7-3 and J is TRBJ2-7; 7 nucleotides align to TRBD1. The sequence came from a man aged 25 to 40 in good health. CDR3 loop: CASSLDRSYEQYF. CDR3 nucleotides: TGTGCCAGCAGCTTGGACAGGTCCTACGAGCAGTACTTC. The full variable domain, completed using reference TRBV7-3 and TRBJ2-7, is GAGVSQTPSNKVTEKGKYVELRCDPISGHTALYWYRQSLGQGPEFLIYFQGTGAADDSGLPNDRFFAVRPEGSVSTLKIQRTERGDSAVYLCASSLDRSYEQYFGPGTRLTVT.